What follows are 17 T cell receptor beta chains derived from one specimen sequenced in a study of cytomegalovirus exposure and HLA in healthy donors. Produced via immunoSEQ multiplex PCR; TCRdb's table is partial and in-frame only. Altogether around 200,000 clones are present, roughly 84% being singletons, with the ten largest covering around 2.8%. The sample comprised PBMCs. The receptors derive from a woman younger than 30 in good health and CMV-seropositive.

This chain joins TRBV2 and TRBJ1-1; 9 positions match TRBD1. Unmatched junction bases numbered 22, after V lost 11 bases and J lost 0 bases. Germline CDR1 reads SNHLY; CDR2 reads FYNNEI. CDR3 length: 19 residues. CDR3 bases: TGTGCCGCCTCAAAAAAACAGGGGGCTATCATGGACATGAACACTGAAGCTTTCTTT. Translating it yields CAASKKQGAIMDMNTEAFF.

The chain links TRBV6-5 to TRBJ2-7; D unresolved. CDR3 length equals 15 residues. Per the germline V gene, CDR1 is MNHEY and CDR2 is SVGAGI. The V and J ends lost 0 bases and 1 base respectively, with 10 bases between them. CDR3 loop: CASSYSVYSSYEQYF. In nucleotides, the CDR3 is TGTGCCAGCAGTTACTCTGTCTACAGTTCCTACGAGCAGTACTTC.

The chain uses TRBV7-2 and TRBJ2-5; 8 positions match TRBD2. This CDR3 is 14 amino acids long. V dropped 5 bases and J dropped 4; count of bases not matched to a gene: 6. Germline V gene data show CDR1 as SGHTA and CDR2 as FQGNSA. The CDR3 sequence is CASSPGLVGETQYF. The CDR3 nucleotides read TGTGCCAGCAGCCCGGGACTAGTAGGAGAGACCCAGTACTTC.

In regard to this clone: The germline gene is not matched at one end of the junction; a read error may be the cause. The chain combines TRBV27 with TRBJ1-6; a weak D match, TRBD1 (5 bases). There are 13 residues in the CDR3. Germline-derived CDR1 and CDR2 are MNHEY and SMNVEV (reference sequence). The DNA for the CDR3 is TGTGCCAGCAGTCGGTCCAATACGGGACTCCTGCGCTTT. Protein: CASSRSNTGLLRF.

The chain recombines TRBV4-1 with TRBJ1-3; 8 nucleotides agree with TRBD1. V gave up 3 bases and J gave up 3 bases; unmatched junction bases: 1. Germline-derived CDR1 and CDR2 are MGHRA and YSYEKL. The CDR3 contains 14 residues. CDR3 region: CASSQDRVGNTIYF. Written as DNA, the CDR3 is TGCGCCAGCAGCCAGGACAGGGTTGGAAACACCATATATTTT.

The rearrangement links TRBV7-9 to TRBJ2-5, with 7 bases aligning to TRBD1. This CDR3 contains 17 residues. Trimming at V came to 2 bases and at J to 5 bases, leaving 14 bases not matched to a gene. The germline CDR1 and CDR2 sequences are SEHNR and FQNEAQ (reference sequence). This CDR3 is CASSLPSQGSMEETQYF. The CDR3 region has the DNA TGTGCCAGCAGCTTACCCTCACAGGGGTCGATGGAGGAGACCCAGTACTTC.

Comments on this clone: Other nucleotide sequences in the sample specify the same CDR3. CDR3 sequence reads: CASSLGTSSDTQYF. The CDR3 region has the DNA TGTGCCAGCAGCTTAGGGACTTCTTCAGATACGCAGTATTTT. This chain links TRBV11-3 with TRBJ2-3, with D perhaps TRBD2 (5 bases). The CDR3 totals 14 residues. Looked up from germline, CDR1 is SGHNT and CDR2 is YENEEA. Trimming pared 1 base from V and 4 bases from J, leaving 9 bases between.

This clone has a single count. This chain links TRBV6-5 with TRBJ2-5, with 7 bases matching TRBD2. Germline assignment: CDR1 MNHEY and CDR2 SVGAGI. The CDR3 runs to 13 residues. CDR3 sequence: CVTSLAAIETQYF. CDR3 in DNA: TGTGTCACGTCCCTAGCGGCTATAGAGACCCAGTACTTC.

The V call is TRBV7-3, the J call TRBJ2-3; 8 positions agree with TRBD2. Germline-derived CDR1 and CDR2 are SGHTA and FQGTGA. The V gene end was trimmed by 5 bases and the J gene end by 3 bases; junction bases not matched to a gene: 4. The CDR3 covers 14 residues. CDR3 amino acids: CASSPAGATDTQYF. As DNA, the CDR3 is TGTGCCAGCAGCCCAGCGGGGGCGACAGATACGCAGTATTTT.

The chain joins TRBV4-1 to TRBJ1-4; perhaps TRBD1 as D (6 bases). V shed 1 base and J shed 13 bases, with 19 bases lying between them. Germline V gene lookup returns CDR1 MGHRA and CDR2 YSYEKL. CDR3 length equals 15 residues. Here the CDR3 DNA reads TGCGCCAGCAGCCAAGCGGGGGGCCGGGTCGGTTCACTGTTTTTT. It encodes CASSQAGGRVGSLFF.

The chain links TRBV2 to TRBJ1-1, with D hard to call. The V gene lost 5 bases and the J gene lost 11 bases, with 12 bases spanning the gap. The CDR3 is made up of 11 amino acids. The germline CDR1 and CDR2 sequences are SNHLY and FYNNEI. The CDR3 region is CASSREALAFF. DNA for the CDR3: TGTGCCAGCAGTAGGGAGGCGTTGGCTTTCTTT.

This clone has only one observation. In nucleotides, the CDR3 is TGTGCCAGCAGCTCTGGCCCGAGCACAGATACGCAGTATTTT. It translates to CASSSGPSTDTQYF. This chain links TRBV5-4 with TRBJ2-3, with D hard to call. The length of the CDR3 is 14 residues. Germline lookup yields CDR1 SGHNT and CDR2 YYREEE (reference sequence). Between the trimmed V and J ends, which lost 3 bases and 0 bases, there was a span of 8 bases.

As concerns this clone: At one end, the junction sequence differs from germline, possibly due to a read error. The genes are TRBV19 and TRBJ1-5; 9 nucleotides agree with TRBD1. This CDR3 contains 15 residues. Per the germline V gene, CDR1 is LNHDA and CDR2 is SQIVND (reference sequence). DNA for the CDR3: TGTGCCAGTAGTACAACGGGACAGGGCAAGCAGCCCCAGCATTTT. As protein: CASSTTGQGKQPQHF.

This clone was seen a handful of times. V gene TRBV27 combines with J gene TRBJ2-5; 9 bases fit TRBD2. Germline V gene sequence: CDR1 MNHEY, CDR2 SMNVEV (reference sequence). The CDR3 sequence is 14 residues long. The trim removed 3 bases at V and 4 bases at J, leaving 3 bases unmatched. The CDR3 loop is CASSFGGGGETQYF. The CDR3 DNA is TGTGCCAGCAGTTTCGGCGGGGGGGGAGAGACCCAGTACTTC.

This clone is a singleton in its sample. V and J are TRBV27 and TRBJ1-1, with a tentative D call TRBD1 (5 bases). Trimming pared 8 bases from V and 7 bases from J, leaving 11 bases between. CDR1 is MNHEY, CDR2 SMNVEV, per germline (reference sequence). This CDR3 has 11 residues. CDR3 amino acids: CASLQGSEAFF. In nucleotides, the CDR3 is TGTGCCAGCCTTCAGGGAAGTGAAGCTTTCTTT.

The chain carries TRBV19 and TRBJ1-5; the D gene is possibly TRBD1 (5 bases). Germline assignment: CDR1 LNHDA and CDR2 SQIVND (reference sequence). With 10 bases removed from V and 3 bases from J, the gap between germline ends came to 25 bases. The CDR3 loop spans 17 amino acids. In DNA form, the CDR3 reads TGTGCCAACCTCCCCAACGGGGGGGTGGATGTCAATCAGCCCCAGCATTTT. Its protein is CANLPNGGVDVNQPQHF.

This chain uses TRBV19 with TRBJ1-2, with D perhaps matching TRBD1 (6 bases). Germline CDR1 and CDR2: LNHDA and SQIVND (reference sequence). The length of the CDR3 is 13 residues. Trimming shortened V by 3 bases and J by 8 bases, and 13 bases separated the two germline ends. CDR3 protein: CASSIVGAEGYTF. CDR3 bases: TGTGCCAGTAGTATCGTGGGGGCAGAGGGCTACACCTTC.